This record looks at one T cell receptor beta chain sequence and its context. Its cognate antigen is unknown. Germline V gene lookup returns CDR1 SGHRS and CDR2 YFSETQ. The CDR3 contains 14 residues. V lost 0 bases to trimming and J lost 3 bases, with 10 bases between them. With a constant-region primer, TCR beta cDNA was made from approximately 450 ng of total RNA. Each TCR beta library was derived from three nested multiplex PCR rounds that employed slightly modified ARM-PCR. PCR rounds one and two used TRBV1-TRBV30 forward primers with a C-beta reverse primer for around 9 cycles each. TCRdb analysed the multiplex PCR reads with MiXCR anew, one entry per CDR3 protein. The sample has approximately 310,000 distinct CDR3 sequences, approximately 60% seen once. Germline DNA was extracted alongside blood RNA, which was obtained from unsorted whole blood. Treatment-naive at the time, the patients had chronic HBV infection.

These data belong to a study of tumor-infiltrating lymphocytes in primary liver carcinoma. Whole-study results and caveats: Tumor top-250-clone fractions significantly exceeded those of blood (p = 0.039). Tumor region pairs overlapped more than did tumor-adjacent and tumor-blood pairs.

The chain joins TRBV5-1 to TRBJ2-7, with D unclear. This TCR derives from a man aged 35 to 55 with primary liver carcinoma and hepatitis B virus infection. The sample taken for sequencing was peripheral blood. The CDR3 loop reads CASSLGDVNYEQYF. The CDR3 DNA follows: TGCGCCAGCAGCTTGGGAGACGTAAACTACGAGCAGTACTTC.